This T cell receptor beta chain was recorded in a study of T cell clones after liver transplantation. At the level of the study: TCRbeta sequencing after a pre-transplant mixed lymphocyte reaction identified graft-donor-reactive clones, later tracked in post-transplant blood. As an antigen-independent comparator, third-party-reactive TCRbeta sequences came from pre-transplant mixed lymphocyte reactions. Apart from a few HCV-positive recipients, transplants were for non-autoimmune, non-viral reasons.

CDR3 size: 12 residues. Germline V gene lookup returns CDR1 SQVTM and CDR2 ANQGSEA. This clone was detected a few times. Relative to the germline gene, one junction end is altered; a read error may explain this. The repertoire was sequenced with immunoSEQ multiplex PCR; TCRdb's copy has only in-frame clones and lacks some. This table holds around 51,000 clones, 86% found once. Thawed unstimulated PBMCs were FACS-sorted by CD3, CD4 and CD8 into two populations. The input for sequencing was CD8+ T cells from blood, taken 12 months after liver transplant. The receptor was isolated from a human patient who received a liver transplant. These T cells may partly come from the graft donor. The chain recombines TRBV29-1 with TRBJ2-7; a possible D gene is TRBD1 (5 bases). In DNA form, the CDR3 reads TGCAGCGTTGACATCCCAAGGGGCGCCACCCTTTTC. It translates to CSVDIPRGATLF.